This T cell receptor (beta chain) was documented in a study of blood T cell repertoires in COVID-19 (dated by TCRdb to between 2020 and 2021). About the investigation overall: Samples covering the acute and convalescent phases of COVID-19 were provided by collaborators in the United States, Italy and Spain. Samples came from the ongoing ImmuneRACE study (first 160 participants) plus 1,254 subjects from 6 global collaborators. The prospective study material was composed of cDNA or gDNA derived from T cells, B-cell-depleted T cells, or PBMCs. The sample metadata nearly always contained a de-identified subject ID, COVID-19 status, age in years and sex. Deeply sampled blood TCRbeta repertoires from subjects exposed to, actively infected with, or recovered from COVID-19 were included in the dataset. Where available, HLA class I and class II types were obtained from metadata supplied by the sample provider rather than from assay-based typing. The repertoires were made available in a free public database intended to serve as a resource for research on the immune response to SARS-CoV-2.

Note on this clone: What this receptor recognizes is not known. No base quality information exists; no much larger clone differs at one position.

Whole blood was collected in K2EDTA tubes by collaborating institutions according to the institutions' own protocols. For TCRbeta analysis, collaborators shipped samples in one of three forms: frozen whole blood, isolated PBMCs, or DNA extracted from either of those sample types. What the authors observed across the whole study: The quantity of clinical and demographic metadata differed by source and by participant and was supplied without curation.

The immunoSEQ Assay, a bias-controlled multiplex PCR, was used to amplify TCRbeta CDR3 regions from genomic DNA. As for how the authors treated the data: Within the assay, amplification of reference gene primers was used to estimate how many nucleated cells each sample contained. Sequence reads were collapsed and filtered to measure the absolute abundance of every unique TCRbeta CDR3 rearrangement. For each sample, productive Simpson clonality was calculated by taking the square root of Simpson's diversity index across productive rearrangements. Here the immuneACCESS table is served through TCRdb, limited to in-frame sequences with V and J called. Missing clones are a known gap in these copies; in checked studies unresolved V genes cover under half, and the rest lacks a known reason. V and J calls and clone size are given by that table; D and trimming were obtained from the DNA. This sample holds 60,000 or so clones; roughly 88% were observed only once. About 4.4% of the sample belongs to the ten largest clones.

What was sequenced was peripheral blood. The source of this sequence is a man in his sixties with acute or convalescent COVID-19.

CDR3 loop: CASSTLAGGRGYEQYF. The nucleotides are TGTGCCAGCAGCACCCTAGCGGGAGGTAGGGGATACGAGCAGTACTTC. The chain is made from TRBV7-9 and TRBJ2-7, with 11 bases in between that match TRBD2. Sequences SEHNR (CDR1) and FQNEAQ (CDR2) are obtained from the germline V gene (reference sequence). The CDR3 measures 16 amino acids from cysteine to phenylalanine. CDR3 DNA only is kept here, 48 bases in frame from base 1. V is pruned by 5 bases and J by 4 bases, leaving 10 bases of the junction without a gene match. Beyond the CDR3, the reference TRBV7-9 and TRBJ2-7 genes provide the residues; the full variable domain reads: DTGVSQNPRHKITKRGQNVTFRCDPISEHNRLYWYRQTLGQGPEFLTYFQNEAQLEKSRLLSDRFSAERPKGSFSTLEIQRTEQGDSAMYLCASSTLAGGRGYEQYFGPGTRLTVT.